Listed below are T cell receptor beta chains from one sample, sequenced in a study of blood T cell repertoires in COVID-19. TCRdb's table, derived via immunoSEQ multiplex PCR, lists solely in-frame clones and lacks some. The data show 400,000 to 500,000 clones, with around nine tenths seen just once and 1.2% to 1.5% held by the top ten. Sequencing was performed on PBMCs or T cells enriched from blood (not recorded which). Source of these receptors: a woman aged 18-35 years who had been exposed to COVID-19. The CDR3 runs from the conserved cysteine through the conserved F or W. Fields, in order: V gene, J gene, clone size, CDR3 protein. Only some rows state a clone size, as once, few, many or a class for expanded clones.

V gene: TRBV7-2
J gene: TRBJ2-2
clone size: .
CDR3 protein: CASSHDHRVGGELFF

V gene: TRBV18
J gene: TRBJ2-7
clone size: .
CDR3 protein: CASSPGNDYEQYF

V gene: TRBV3-1/TRBV3-2
J gene: TRBJ1-2
clone size: .
CDR3 protein: CASSQSLDRGNYGYTF

V gene: TRBV6-2/TRBV6-3
J gene: TRBJ2-1
clone size: .
CDR3 protein: CASSGGQGTYNEQFF

V gene: TRBV7-2
J gene: TRBJ2-3
clone size: few
CDR3 protein: CASSLRSRATDTQYF

V gene: TRBV18
J gene: TRBJ2-5
clone size: .
CDR3 protein: CASSPRGQNQETQYF

V gene: TRBV6-1
J gene: TRBJ2-3
clone size: .
CDR3 protein: CASSEAILAGGPDTQYF

V gene: TRBV29-1
J gene: TRBJ1-2
clone size: .
CDR3 protein: CSTDRVGYGYTF

V gene: TRBV29-1
J gene: TRBJ1-2
clone size: few
CDR3 protein: CSGQGNYGYTF

V gene: TRBV7-2
J gene: TRBJ1-3
clone size: once
CDR3 protein: CASSSGQGGNTIYF

V gene: TRBV4-3
J gene: TRBJ2-3
clone size: .
CDR3 protein: CASSPRDTRTSGDTQYF

V gene: TRBV5-1
J gene: TRBJ2-5
clone size: .
CDR3 protein: CASSLGGLQETQYF

V gene: TRBV28
J gene: TRBJ1-2
clone size: .
CDR3 protein: CASDGQGYYYGYTF

V gene: TRBV18
J gene: TRBJ1-5
clone size: .
CDR3 protein: CASSPPGRDNQPQHF

V gene: TRBV28
J gene: TRBJ1-1
clone size: .
CDR3 protein: CASSPGDRVNTEAFF

V gene: TRBV6-5
J gene: TRBJ2-7
clone size: .
CDR3 protein: CASSKRDPAYEQYF

V gene: TRBV7-9
J gene: TRBJ2-1
clone size: .
CDR3 protein: CASSLGGSNEQFF

V gene: TRBV5-8
J gene: TRBJ2-7
clone size: few
CDR3 protein: CASSFTRTSSYEQYF

V gene: TRBV28
J gene: TRBJ1-4
clone size: once
CDR3 protein: CASSTGQLLTNEKLFF

V gene: TRBV19
J gene: TRBJ2-1
clone size: few
CDR3 protein: CASSFSDAGGRAYNEQFF

V gene: TRBV28
J gene: TRBJ2-3
clone size: .
CDR3 protein: CASSSAGFTDTQYF

V gene: TRBV28
J gene: TRBJ2-7
clone size: .
CDR3 protein: CASSPLVRGEQYF

V gene: TRBV10-3
J gene: TRBJ1-1
clone size: .
CDR3 protein: CAISEIKTGNTEAFF

V gene: TRBV29-1
J gene: TRBJ2-1
clone size: .
CDR3 protein: CSFGTSDYNEQFF

V gene: TRBV28
J gene: TRBJ1-4
clone size: .
CDR3 protein: CASSPGTGFEKLFF

V gene: TRBV19
J gene: TRBJ2-2
clone size: few
CDR3 protein: CASSRGSQRELFF

V gene: TRBV6-5
J gene: TRBJ2-7
clone size: .
CDR3 protein: CASSYAGGEQYF